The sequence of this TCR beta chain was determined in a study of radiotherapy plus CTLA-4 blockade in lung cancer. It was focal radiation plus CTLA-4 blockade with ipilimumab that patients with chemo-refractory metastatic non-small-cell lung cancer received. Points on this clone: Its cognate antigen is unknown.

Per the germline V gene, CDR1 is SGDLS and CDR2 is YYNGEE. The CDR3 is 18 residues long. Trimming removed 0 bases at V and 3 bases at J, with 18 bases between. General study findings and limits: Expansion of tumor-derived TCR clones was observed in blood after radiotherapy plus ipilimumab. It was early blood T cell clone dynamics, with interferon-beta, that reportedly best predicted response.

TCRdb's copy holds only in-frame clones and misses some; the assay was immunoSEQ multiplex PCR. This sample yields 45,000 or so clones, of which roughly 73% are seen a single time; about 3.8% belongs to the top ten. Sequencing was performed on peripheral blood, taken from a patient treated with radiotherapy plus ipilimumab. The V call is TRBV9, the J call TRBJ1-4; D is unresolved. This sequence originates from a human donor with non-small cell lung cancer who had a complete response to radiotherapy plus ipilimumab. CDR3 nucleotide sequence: TGTGCCAGCAGCGTAGAGAGCCAGGCCTGGGCCTCTAATGAAAAACTGTTTTTT. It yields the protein CASSVESQAWASNEKLFF. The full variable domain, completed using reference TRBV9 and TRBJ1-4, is DSGVTQTPKHLITATGQRVTLRCSPRSGDLSVYWYQQSLDQGLQFLIQYYNGEERAKGNILERFSAQQFPDLHSELNLSSLELGDSALYFCASSVESQAWASNEKLFFGSGTQLSVL.